This is a list of T cell receptor beta chains from one sample in a study of T-cell reconstitution after alpha-beta-depleted transplantation in children. In TCRdb, the PCR reads were re-called with MiXCR into one record per CDR3 protein. The repertoire includes about 610,000 distinct CDR3 sequences, roughly a tenth of them detected once, and less than 4.5% sits in the top ten. The source material was PBMCs from the stem cell graft donor, sampled from the stem cell graft. The receptors were sampled from a human donor who donated a stem cell graft to a child with acute myeloid leukemia. Both conserved end residues are part of each CDR3. D genes are given only for firm matches. Only some rows state a clone size, as once, few, many or a class for expanded clones.

>TRBJ2-7|.|TRBD2|TRBV3-1
TGTGCCAGCAGCCAGGTAGCGGGAACCAGCGAGCAGTACTTC
CASSQVAGTSEQYF
>TRBJ2-1|many|TRBD2|TRBV20-1
TGCAGTGCTAGAGCGTCTAGCGGGAGGGTTAATGAGCAGTTCTTC
CSARASSGRVNEQFF
>TRBJ1-3|few|.|TRBV2
TGTGCCAGCAGTGAAAGGGGGAGCTCTGGAAACACCATATATTTT
CASSERGSSGNTIYF
>TRBJ2-2|.|TRBD1|TRBV29-1
TGCAGCGTGGGCCGGGACAGGGGGCCGAGCGGGGAGCTGTTTTTT
CSVGRDRGPSGELFF
>TRBJ1-3|few|.|TRBV28
TGTGCCAGCAGTTTCAGGGCGGCTGGAAACACCATATATTTT
CASSFRAAGNTIYF
>TRBJ2-1|few|TRBD2|TRBV6-5
TGTGCCAGCAGTTACCAGAAGAGACTAGCGGAAGGGAATGAGCAGTTCTTC
CASSYQKRLAEGNEQFF
>TRBJ2-1|many|TRBD1|TRBV12-3/TRBV12-4
TGTGCCAGCAGTTTAGATCCAGGGGGCGTGGATGAGCAGTTCTTC
CASSLDPGGVDEQFF
>TRBJ1-2|.|.|TRBV10-3
TGTGCCATCAGTGAGGGGGACGGGACATACGACTATGGCTACACCTTC
CAISEGDGTYDYGYTF
>TRBJ1-5|.|TRBD1|TRBV6-4
TGTGCCAGCAGCTGGGGACAGGGAGATGTTTATAGCAATCAGCCCCAGCATTTT
CASSWGQGDVYSNQPQHF
>TRBJ2-5|many|.|TRBV5-1
TGCGCCAGCAGCTTGGTATCGGGGGCCGGGGAGACCCAGTACTTC
CASSLVSGAGETQYF